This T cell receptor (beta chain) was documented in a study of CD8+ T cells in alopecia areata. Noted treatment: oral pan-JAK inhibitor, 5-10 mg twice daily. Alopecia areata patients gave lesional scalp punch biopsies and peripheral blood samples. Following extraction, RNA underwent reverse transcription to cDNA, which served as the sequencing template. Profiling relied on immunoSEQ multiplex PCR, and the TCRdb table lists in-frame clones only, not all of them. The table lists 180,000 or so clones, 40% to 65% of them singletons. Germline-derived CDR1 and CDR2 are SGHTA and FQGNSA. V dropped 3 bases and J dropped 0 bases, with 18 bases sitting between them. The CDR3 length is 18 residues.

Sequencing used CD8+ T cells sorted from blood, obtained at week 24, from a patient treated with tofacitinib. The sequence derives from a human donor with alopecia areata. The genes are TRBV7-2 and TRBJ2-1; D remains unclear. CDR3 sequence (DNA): TGTGCCAGCAGCTTTACCGGGCCAGCCTTGAGCTCCTACAATGAGCAGTTCTTC. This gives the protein CASSFTGPALSSYNEQFF. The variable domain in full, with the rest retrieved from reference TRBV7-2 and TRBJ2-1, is GAGVSQSPSNKVTEKGKDVELRCDPISGHTALYWYRQSLGQGLEFLIYFQGNSAPDKSGLPSDRFSAERTGGSVSTLTIQRTQQEDSAVYLCASSFTGPALSSYNEQFFGPGTRLTVL.